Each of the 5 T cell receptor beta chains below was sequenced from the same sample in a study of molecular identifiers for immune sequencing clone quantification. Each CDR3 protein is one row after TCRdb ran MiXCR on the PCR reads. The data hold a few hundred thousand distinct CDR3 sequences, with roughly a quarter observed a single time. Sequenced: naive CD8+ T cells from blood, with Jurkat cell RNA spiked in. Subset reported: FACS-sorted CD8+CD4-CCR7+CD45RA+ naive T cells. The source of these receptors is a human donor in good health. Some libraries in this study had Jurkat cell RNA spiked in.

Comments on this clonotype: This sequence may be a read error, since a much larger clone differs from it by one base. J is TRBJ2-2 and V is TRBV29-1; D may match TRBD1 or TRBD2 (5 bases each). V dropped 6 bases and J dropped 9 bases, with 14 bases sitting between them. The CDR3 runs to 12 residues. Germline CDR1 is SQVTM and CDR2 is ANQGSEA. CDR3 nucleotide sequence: TGCAGCGTCACAGCAGGGACCCGGGAGCTGTTTTTT. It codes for CSVTAGTRELFF.

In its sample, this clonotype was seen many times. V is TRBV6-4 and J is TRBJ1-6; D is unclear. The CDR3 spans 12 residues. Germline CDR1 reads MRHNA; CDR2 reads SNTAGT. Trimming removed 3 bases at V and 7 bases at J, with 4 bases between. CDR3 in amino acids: CASSDGNSPLHF. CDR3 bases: TGTGCCAGCAGTGATGGCAATTCACCCCTCCACTTT.

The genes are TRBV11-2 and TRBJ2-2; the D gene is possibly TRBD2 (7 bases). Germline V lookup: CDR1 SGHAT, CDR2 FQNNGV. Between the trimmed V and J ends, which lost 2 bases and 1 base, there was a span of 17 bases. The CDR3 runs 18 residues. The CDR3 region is CASSLFTGRVMNTGELFF. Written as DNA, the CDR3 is TGTGCCAGCAGCTTATTTACAGGGAGGGTCATGAACACCGGGGAGCTGTTTTTT.

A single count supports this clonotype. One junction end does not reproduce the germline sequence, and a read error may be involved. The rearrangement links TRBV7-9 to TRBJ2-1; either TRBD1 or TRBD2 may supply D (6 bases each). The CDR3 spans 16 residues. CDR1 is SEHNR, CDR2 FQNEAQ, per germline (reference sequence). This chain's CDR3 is CARSKTGASGYNEQFF. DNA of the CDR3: TGTGCCCGCAGCAAAACGGGGGCCAGCGGATACAATGAGCAGTTCTTC.

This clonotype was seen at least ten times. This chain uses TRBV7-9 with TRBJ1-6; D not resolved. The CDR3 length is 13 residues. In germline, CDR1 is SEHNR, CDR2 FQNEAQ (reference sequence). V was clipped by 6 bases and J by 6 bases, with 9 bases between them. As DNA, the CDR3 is TGTGCCAGCAGTCCTCGTCTTAATTCACCCCTCCACTTT. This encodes CASSPRLNSPLHF.